This TCR beta chain came from a study of regulatory and conventional T cells in RAG deficiency. Findings and caveats of the study: Shannon entropy fell and Simpson indices rose in RAG-deficient patients.

Genomic DNA came from blood conventional CD4+ T cells gated CD25-low CD127-high. TCRdb's table, derived via immunoSEQ multiplex PCR, lists solely in-frame clones and lacks some. The data contain approximately 35,000 clones, 76% of them singletons. A remark on this clone: The antigen is unknown.

Trimming cost V 7 bases and J 1 base; bases outside gene matches: 5. CDR1 SNHLY and CDR2 FYNNEI come from the germline V gene. The CDR3 consists of 14 residues. These data also featured in a second study, about regulatory T cells. From that study: Primers: 52 TRBV forward and 13 TRBJ reverse. Patient repertoires had restricted TRB V-J pairs and skewed V and J usage, most in Tregs.

The V gene is TRBV2, the J gene TRBJ1-1; 8 nucleotides line up with TRBD1. The sequencing input was CD4+ effector T cells sorted from blood. The receptor's source is a human donor in good health. The CDR3 DNA reads as TGTGCCAGCAAGAACGACAGGGGGAACACTGAAGCTTTCTTT. Its protein product is CASKNDRGNTEAFF.